Listed below are T cell receptor beta chains from one sample, sequenced in a study of T cell responses to AZD1222 COVID-19 vaccine. TCRdb keeps only in-frame clones here, not all; method: immunoSEQ multiplex PCR. The sample has under 150,000 clones, about 93% seen once; the top ten hold around 5.1%. Sequencing was performed on peripheral blood, taken on day 0 of AZD1222 vaccination. Every receptor here comes from an adult in good health. The CDR3 runs from the conserved cysteine through the conserved F or W. The order of the fields is D gene, J gene, V gene, CDR3 protein. D genes are given only for firm matches.

>NA|TRBJ1-4|TRBV28
CASSFGSQGPGKLFF
>NA|TRBJ1-4|TRBV9
CASSPGLRGSNEKLFF
>NA|TRBJ2-7|TRBV11-2
CASSLDSRHSEQYF
>NA|TRBJ1-2|TRBV29-1
CSVEAGPYGYTF
>NA|TRBJ1-6|TRBV28
CASRPNNSPLHF
>NA|TRBJ1-2|TRBV18
CASSPRGMAYGYTF
>NA|TRBJ1-1|TRBV5-4
CASSSLSSTEAFF
>TRBD2|TRBJ2-5|TRBV7-9
CASSRLAGGVETQYF
>NA|TRBJ1-1|TRBV15
CATSRDGPTFF
>NA|TRBJ2-7|TRBV19
CASSIAGQYYEQYF
>NA|TRBJ1-5|TRBV6-6
CASSPRGPNQPQHF
>NA|TRBJ2-3|TRBV9
CASSITSGGSTDTQYF
>TRBD1|TRBJ1-6|TRBV18
CASSSTGSFPNSPLHF
>NA|TRBJ1-1|TRBV19
CASSIAVGGTEAFF
>NA|TRBJ2-5|TRBV5-1
CASSLSRETQYF
>TRBD2|TRBJ2-7|TRBV7-9
CASSSRTSPREQYF
>TRBD2|TRBJ2-3|TRBV6-6
CASRRLADPSTDTQYF
>TRBD2|TRBJ2-3|TRBV14
CASSQETDWRGTDTQYF
>NA|TRBJ1-3|TRBV7-8
CASSPRSQGSGNTIYF
>TRBD2|TRBJ2-4|TRBV3-1/TRBV3-2
CASSQGGSRNIQYF
>NA|TRBJ1-5|TRBV6-5
CASSYDFFQPQHF
>NA|TRBJ2-7|TRBV6-6
CASSRGRTYYEQYF
>NA|TRBJ2-5|TRBV4-2
CASSQERGLSGQRETQYF
>NA|TRBJ1-6|TRBV9
CASSENGVAPLHF
>TRBD2|TRBJ2-5|TRBV19
CASSIRGVAGGSSETQYF
>NA|TRBJ2-1|TRBV19
CASSIQQGMYNEQFF
>NA|TRBJ2-2|TRBV6-5
CASRPFNTGELFF
>TRBD1|TRBJ1-2|TRBV9
CASSAGTGNYGYTF
>NA|TRBJ2-7|TRBV3-1/TRBV3-2
CASSHAGLLEEQYF
>TRBD2|TRBJ2-7|TRBV11-2
CASSPRSGRSYEQYF
>TRBD2|TRBJ2-2|TRBV27
CASSFFKREGFYNTGELFF
>TRBD2|TRBJ2-1|TRBV4-2
CASSRGLAGGREQFF
>NA|TRBJ1-6|TRBV5-8
CASSSRGATDYNSPLHF
>NA|TRBJ2-3|TRBV7-6
CASSSRLRDTQYF
>TRBD1|TRBJ1-5|TRBV28
CASSGFRQGSNQPQHF
>NA|TRBJ1-4|TRBV7-2
CASSGSPTTNEKLFF
>NA|TRBJ2-1|TRBV29-1
CSVGGGAVYNEQFF
>NA|TRBJ2-5|TRBV27
CASSPRTVGETQYF
>TRBD2|TRBJ2-1|TRBV7-2
CASSLALAGGTKSYNEQFF
>TRBD1|TRBJ1-2|TRBV5-8
CASSHPRQGQGARGYTF
>NA|TRBJ1-3|TRBV3-1/TRBV3-2
CASSQSITASSGNTIYF
>NA|TRBJ1-2|TRBV6-6
CASSPWTGEYSSYTF
>NA|TRBJ1-3|TRBV6-1
CASSESEGNTIYF
>NA|TRBJ2-3|TRBV4-1
CASSQVSGVSTDTQYF
>NA|TRBJ2-3|TRBV13
CASRPGGTDTQYF
>NA|TRBJ2-2|TRBV7-8
CASSFRGGELFF
>TRBD1|TRBJ1-2|TRBV2
CASNIRTDREDYGYTF
>NA|TRBJ2-2|TRBV7-9
CASSIRRGMTGELFF
>NA|TRBJ2-2|TRBV27
CASSLGFGLNTGELFF
>TRBD1|TRBJ1-2|TRBV4-3
CASSQWDRENYGYTF
>NA|TRBJ2-5|TRBV9
CASSYSQGQETQYF
>TRBD2|TRBJ2-5|TRBV7-9
CASSKGTSGTETQYF
>TRBD1|TRBJ1-2|TRBV9
CASSVPGTGGRGYTF